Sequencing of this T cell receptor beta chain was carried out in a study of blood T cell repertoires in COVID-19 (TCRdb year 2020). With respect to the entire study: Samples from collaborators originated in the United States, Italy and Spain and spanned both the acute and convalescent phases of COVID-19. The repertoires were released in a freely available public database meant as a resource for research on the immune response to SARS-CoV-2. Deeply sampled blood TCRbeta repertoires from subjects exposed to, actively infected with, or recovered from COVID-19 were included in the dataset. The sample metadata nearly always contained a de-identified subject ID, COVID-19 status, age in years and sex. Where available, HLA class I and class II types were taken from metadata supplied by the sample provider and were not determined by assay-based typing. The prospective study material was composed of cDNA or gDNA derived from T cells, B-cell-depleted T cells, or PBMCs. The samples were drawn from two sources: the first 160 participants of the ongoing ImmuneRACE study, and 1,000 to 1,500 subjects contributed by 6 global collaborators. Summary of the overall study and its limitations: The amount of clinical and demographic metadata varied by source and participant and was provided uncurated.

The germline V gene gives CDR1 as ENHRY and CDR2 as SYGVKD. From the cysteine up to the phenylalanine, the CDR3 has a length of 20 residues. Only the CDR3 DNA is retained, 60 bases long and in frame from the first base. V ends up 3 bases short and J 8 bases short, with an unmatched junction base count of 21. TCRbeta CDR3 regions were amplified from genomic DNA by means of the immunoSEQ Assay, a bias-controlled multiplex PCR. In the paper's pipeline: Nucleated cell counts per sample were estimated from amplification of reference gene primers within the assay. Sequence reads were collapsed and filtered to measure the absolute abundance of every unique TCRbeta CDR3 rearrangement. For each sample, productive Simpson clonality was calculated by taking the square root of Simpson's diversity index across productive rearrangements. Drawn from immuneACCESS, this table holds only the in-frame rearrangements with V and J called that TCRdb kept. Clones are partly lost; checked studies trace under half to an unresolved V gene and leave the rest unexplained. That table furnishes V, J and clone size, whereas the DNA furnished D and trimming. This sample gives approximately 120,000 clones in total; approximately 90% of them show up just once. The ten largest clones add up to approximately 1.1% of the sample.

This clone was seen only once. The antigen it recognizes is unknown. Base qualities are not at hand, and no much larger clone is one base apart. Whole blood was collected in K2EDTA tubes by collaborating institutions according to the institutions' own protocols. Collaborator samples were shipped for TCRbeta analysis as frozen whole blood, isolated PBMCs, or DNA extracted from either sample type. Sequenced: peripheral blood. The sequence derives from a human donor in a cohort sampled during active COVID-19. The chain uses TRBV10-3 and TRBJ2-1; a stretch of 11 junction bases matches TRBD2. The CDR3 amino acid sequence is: CAISDYDGTSGSTLPDEQFF. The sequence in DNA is TGTGCCATCAGTGACTATGACGGGACTAGCGGAAGCACCCTCCCAGATGAGCAGTTCTTC.